The 17 T cell receptor beta chains below were found in one sample sequenced in a study of T cell repertoires in cytomegalovirus infection. These receptors have no known antigen. TCRdb re-called the reads with MiXCR, one entry per CDR3 protein. The table shows tens of thousands of distinct CDR3 sequences, with about 26% occurring only once. The sample in question was CD8+ T cells from cultured PBMCs, obtained from culture after CMV antigen stimulation. These receptors originate from a human donor in good health (CMV status not recorded). Some clones in this sample may be carry-over from other donors' samples.

This clonotype was counted between two and nine times. This chain connects TRBV30 to TRBJ2-7; D may be TRBD2 (6 bases). V dropped 2 bases and J dropped 6 bases, with 14 bases sitting between them. Germline V gene sequence: CDR1 GTSNPN, CDR2 SVGIG (reference sequence). CDR3 length: 13 residues. The CDR3 DNA is TGTGCCTGGAGTTGGGACTCGCCGCCCGAGCAGTACTTC. It yields the protein CAWSWDSPPEQYF. The full variable domain, its missing parts supplied by reference TRBV30 and TRBJ2-7, is SQTIHQWPATLVQPVGSPLSLECTVEGTSNPNLYWYRQAAGRGLQLLFYSVGIGQISSEVPQNLSASRPQDRQFILSSKKLLLSDSGFYLCAWSWDSPPEQYFGPGTRLTVT.

The chain is built from TRBV7-9 and TRBJ2-7; 7 nucleotides agree with TRBD1. The V segment lost 5 bases and the J segment 4 bases; nucleotides outside the gene matches: 2. Germline V lookup: CDR1 SEHNR, CDR2 FQNEAQ (reference sequence). The CDR3 sequence is 12 residues long. CDR3 coding DNA: TGTGCCAGCAGCATACAGGGGTACGAGCAGTACTTC. It encodes CASSIQGYEQYF.

This rearrangement joins TRBV28 to TRBJ2-1, with TRBD2 identical over 9 bases. This CDR3 has 16 residues. The V gene end was trimmed by 3 bases and the J gene end by 2 bases; junction bases not matched to a gene: 5. Germline-derived CDR1 and CDR2 are MDHEN and SYDVKM. The CDR3 nucleotides read TGTGCCAGCAGTTTTCTGGCGGGGGGGCCCTACAATGAGCAGTTCTTC. Its protein product is CASSFLAGGPYNEQFF. Full variable domain (rest looked up from reference TRBV28 and TRBJ2-1): DVKVTQSSRYLVKRTGEKVFLECVQDMDHENMFWYRQDPGLGLRLIYFSYDVKMKEKGDIPEGYSVSREKKERFSLILESASTNQTSMYLCASSFLAGGPYNEQFFGPGTRLTVL.

The V call is TRBV7-6, the J call TRBJ2-1; no clear D. CDR1 is SGHVS, CDR2 FNYEAQ, per germline. CDR3 length: 13 residues. The V end lost 7 bases, the J end lost 5 bases, and 12 bases lay between the germline ends. CDR3 bases: TGTGCCAGCACCCCTTCTCTCGACAATGAGCAGTTCTTC. Translated: CASTPSLDNEQFF. The complete variable domain, with remaining parts taken from reference TRBV7-6 and TRBJ2-1, reads GAGVSQSPRYKVTKRGQDVALRCDPISGHVSLYWYRQALGQGPEFLTYFNYEAQQDKSGLPNDRFSAERPEGSISTLTIQRTEQRDSAMYRCASTPSLDNEQFFGPGTRLTVL.

This clonotype has ten or more counts. The chain links TRBV7-9 to TRBJ2-7, with D perhaps assigned TRBD1 or TRBD2 (5 bases each). Germline CDR1 is SEHNR and CDR2 is FQNEAQ (reference sequence). The CDR3 has 15 residues. V shed 3 bases and J shed 5 bases, with 17 bases lying between them. CDR3 loop: CASSFLEGIRDEQYF. The CDR3 nucleotides are TGTGCCAGCAGCTTCCTAGAGGGGATACGAGACGAGCAGTACTTC. Full variable domain (remainder filled in from reference TRBV7-9 and TRBJ2-7): DTGVSQNPRHKITKRGQNVTFRCDPISEHNRLYWYRQTLGQGPEFLTYFQNEAQLEKSRLLSDRFSAERPKGSFSTLEIQRTEQGDSAMYLCASSFLEGIRDEQYFGPGTRLTVT.

This clonotype has more than one count but fewer than ten. The chain has TRBV9 and TRBJ1-2; D perhaps matches TRBD1 (5 bases). In germline, CDR1 is SGDLS, CDR2 YYNGEE. With 5 bases removed from V and 2 bases from J, the gap between germline ends came to 34 bases. The CDR3 runs 21 residues. In nucleotides, the CDR3 is TGTGCCAGCAGGGGGACTGGAGTTCGACTTGGACCGGACTATTCCAACTATGGCTACACCTTC. Translated: CASRGTGVRLGPDYSNYGYTF.

This clonotype was seen a few times. The V gene is TRBV2, the J gene TRBJ2-7; no reliable D call. The CDR3 has 12 residues. V lost 6 bases and J lost 3, with 9 bases in between. Germline V gene lookup returns CDR1 SNHLY and CDR2 FYNNEI. The CDR3 is CASSANFYEQYF. The CDR3 nucleotides are TGTGCCAGCAGCGCGAATTTCTACGAGCAGTACTTC.

This clonotype was seen a handful of times. The gene calls are TRBV7-9 and TRBJ2-5, with D uncertain. The ends were cut back, 1 base at V and 3 bases at J, with 18 bases in the middle. The CDR3 length is 17 residues. Germline V lookup: CDR1 SEHNR, CDR2 FQNEAQ (reference sequence). The CDR3 reads CASSLGFLLTPKETQYF. The CDR3 nucleotides read TGTGCCAGCAGCTTAGGATTTCTGCTTACTCCAAAAGAGACCCAGTACTTC. Supplemented by reference TRBV7-9 and TRBJ2-5, the full variable domain reads DTGVSQNPRHKITKRGQNVTFRCDPISEHNRLYWYRQTLGQGPEFLTYFQNEAQLEKSRLLSDRFSAERPKGSFSTLEIQRTEQGDSAMYLCASSLGFLLTPKETQYFGPGTRLLVL.

The chain couples TRBV10-2 to TRBJ2-7; 8 bases match TRBD1. After removal of 4 bases from V and 3 bases from J, the junction contained 8 bases not matched to a gene. The CDR3 covers 15 residues. CDR1 is WSHSY and CDR2 is SAAADI in the germline V gene. CDR3 residues: CASSAMDRAGYEQYF. For the CDR3, the DNA is TGCGCCAGCAGTGCGATGGACAGGGCCGGCTACGAGCAGTACTTC.

The chain recombines TRBV12-3 or TRBV12-4 with TRBJ2-5, with D maybe TRBD2 (6 bases). This CDR3 comprises 14 residues. Trimming took 8 bases from V and 5 from J, leaving 18 bases between them. CDR3 bases: TGTGCCAGCTCGCTGGTGGGTAGCGGCGAGACCCAGTACTTC. Its protein product is CASSLVGSGETQYF.

The chain carries TRBV6-5 and TRBJ2-7, with TRBD1 matching over 7 bases. The germline V gene has CDR1 MNHEY and CDR2 SVGAGI. This CDR3 has 14 residues. After removal of 2 bases from V and 4 bases from J, the junction contained 5 bases not matched to a gene. The CDR3 loop reads CASSYQQGWYEQYF. CDR3 nucleotides: TGTGCCAGCAGTTACCAACAGGGGTGGTACGAGCAGTACTTC.

This clonotype was recorded many times. The rearrangement uses TRBV7-2 and TRBJ2-1, with D possibly matching TRBD2 (5 bases). The CDR3 consists of 13 residues. The V end was cut by 2 bases, the J end by 8 bases, with 10 bases between. Germline V gene lookup returns CDR1 SGHTA and CDR2 FQGNSA. The DNA for the CDR3 is TGTGCCAGCAGCTTATTGGGAGTCGATGAGCAGTTCTTC. This translates into CASSLLGVDEQFF.

The chain has TRBV19 and TRBJ2-7, with D possibly TRBD2 on 5 matching bases. This CDR3 is 16 amino acids long. Germline V gene sequence: CDR1 LNHDA, CDR2 SQIVND (reference sequence). V dropped 3 bases and J dropped 2 bases, with 17 bases sitting between them. Here the CDR3 reads CASSISLAGVPYEQYF. Here the CDR3 DNA reads TGTGCCAGTAGTATCAGTTTGGCGGGTGTCCCCTACGAGCAGTACTTC.

The chain uses TRBV4-2 and TRBJ1-2; D uncertain. Germline CDR1 LGHNA, CDR2 YNFKEQ. This CDR3 has 14 residues. V was shortened by 4 bases and J by 8 bases, with 17 bases between the two germline ends. CDR3 bases: TGTGCCAGCAGCCCCGGTACTGACCCTGAGGGCTACACCTTC. This translates into CASSPGTDPEGYTF.

The chain uses TRBV9 and TRBJ1-3; the match to TRBD1 covers 7 bases. Germline CDR1 reads SGDLS; CDR2 reads YYNGEE. The junction had 10 bases not matched to a gene; V was cut back by 4 bases and J by 0 bases. The CDR3 loop spans 17 amino acids. The CDR3 region has the DNA TGTGCCAGCAGCCTGGGAGGGACAGCGGGCTCTGGAAACACCATATATTTT. Its protein product is CASSLGGTAGSGNTIYF.

This chain links TRBV6-2 or TRBV6-3 with TRBJ2-2, with TRBD1 as a possible D gene (6 bases). V was clipped by 2 bases and J by 6 bases, with 13 bases between them. The germline CDR1 and CDR2 sequences are MNHEY and SVGEGT. This CDR3 spans 15 amino acids. Written as DNA, the CDR3 is TGTGCCAGCAGTTACCTTTTAACAGGGTCCGGGGAGCTGTTTTTT. It yields the protein CASSYLLTGSGELFF.

This CDR3 reads CASSESTSDEQYF. CDR3 nucleotide sequence: TGCGCCAGCAGTGAGTCGACGAGCGACGAGCAGTACTTC. The chain employs TRBV10-1 and TRBJ2-7; D not certain. This CDR3 comprises 13 residues. CDR1 and CDR2 from the germline V gene are WNHNN and SYGVQD (reference sequence). Trimming cost V 0 bases and J 5 bases, with 8 bases left between them.